Each of the 17 T cell receptor beta chains below was sequenced from the same sample in a study of shared clonotypes between healthy human individuals. The protocol was immunoSEQ multiplex PCR, while the TCRdb copy is restricted to in-frame clones and leaves out a portion. The table lists millions of clones, 93% of them singletons. Positive CCR7 selection of CD45RO-negative cells yielded the naive CD8 cells, and terminally differentiated effector memory CD45RA+ cells were excluded. Input material: naive CD8+ T cells from PBMCs. Receptor source: a man younger than 30 in good health. Some clones in this sample may be carry-over from other donors' samples.

This clone has a single count. The chain links TRBV28 to TRBJ2-5; TRBD2 matches at 7 bases. Trimming took 5 bases from V and 5 from J; bases not matched to a gene: 11. Germline CDR1 and CDR2: MDHEN and SYDVKM. CDR3 length: 15 residues. CDR3 amino acids: CASSGRGVWRETQYF. CDR3 in DNA: TGTGCCAGCAGTGGCCGGGGGGTATGGCGGGAGACCCAGTACTTC.

The chain employs TRBV28 and TRBJ2-2; 9 nucleotides line up with TRBD1. CDR3 size: 17 residues. The V gene end was trimmed by 5 bases and the J gene end by 6 bases; junction bases not matched to a gene: 13. Per germline, CDR1 MDHEN and CDR2 SYDVKM. The CDR3 region is CASSPLYRDRVSGELFF. In DNA, the CDR3 is TGTGCCAGCAGTCCACTATACCGGGACAGGGTATCCGGGGAGCTGTTTTTT.

V and J are TRBV27 and TRBJ1-3, with a possible D match to TRBD1 (5 bases). Trimming pared 6 bases from V and 2 bases from J, leaving 14 bases between. Germline CDR1 and CDR2: MNHEY and SMNVEV (reference sequence). This CDR3 has 15 residues. The CDR3 nucleotides are TGTGCCAGCAGCCCTCAGGGAAGAACTGGAAACACCATATATTTT. This codes for CASSPQGRTGNTIYF.

The chain recombines TRBV27 with TRBJ2-3; the match to TRBD2 covers 9 bases. J lost 5 bases, V lost 5 bases, and 17 bases had no gene match. This CDR3 region has 18 residues. CDR1 is MNHEY and CDR2 is SMNVEV in the germline V gene (reference sequence). As DNA, the CDR3 is TGTGCCAGCAGTCCGGGACTAGCTCTGGGGTTCTCACAAGATACGCAGTATTTT. Encoded protein: CASSPGLALGFSQDTQYF.

This chain connects TRBV10-2 to TRBJ2-7; the match to TRBD1 covers 8 bases. With 4 bases clipped from V and 6 bases from J, the junction kept 8 bases outside the gene matches. Germline CDR1 is WSHSY and CDR2 is SAAADI. The CDR3 spans 14 residues. CDR3 sequence (DNA): TGCGCCAGCAGTGCCTCCGGACAGGGATCCGAGCAGTACTTC. Translated, it gives CASSASGQGSEQYF.

As DNA, the CDR3 is TGTGCCAGCAGCCTGCATTTGAGTCTTTACGAGCAGTACTTC. It specifies CASSLHLSLYEQYF. This sequence joins TRBV13 and TRBJ2-7; D gene ambiguous. The CDR3 has 14 amino acids. V gave up 5 bases and J gave up 4 bases, with 15 bases separating them. The V gene's germline CDR1 is PRHDT and CDR2 FYEKMQ (reference sequence).

The genes are TRBV4-2 and TRBJ2-1, with 11 bases that match TRBD2. The CDR3 contains 15 residues. The germline V gene encodes CDR1 LGHNA and CDR2 YNFKEQ. The J segment lost 4 bases and the V segment lost 4 bases, leaving 3 bases of the junction unmatched. CDR3 protein: CASSPTSGAYNEQFF. The CDR3, as DNA: TGTGCCAGCAGCCCGACTAGCGGGGCGTACAATGAGCAGTTCTTC.

The chain carries TRBV15 and TRBJ1-5; D gene ambiguous. Per germline, CDR1 LNHNV and CDR2 YYDKDF (reference sequence). The CDR3 totals 16 residues. With 0 bases removed from V and 3 bases from J, the gap between germline ends came to 12 bases. CDR3 bases: TGTGCCACCAGCAGAGATGGCGGAGCCCCCAATCAGCCCCAGCATTTT. As protein: CATSRDGGAPNQPQHF.

The V call is TRBV27, the J call TRBJ2-7; possibly TRBD2 for D (6 bases). Germline V gives CDR1 MNHEY, CDR2 SMNVEV (reference sequence). This CDR3 comprises 16 residues. V lost 5 bases to trimming and J lost 0 bases, with 17 bases between them. The CDR3 is CASSPSRGGASYEQYF. CDR3 nucleotide sequence: TGTGCCAGCAGTCCCTCAAGAGGCGGGGCCTCCTACGAGCAGTACTTC.

This chain joins TRBV27 and TRBJ2-2, with 10 nucleotides matching TRBD2. The CDR3 is made up of 14 amino acids. Unmatched junction bases numbered 10, after V lost 7 bases and J lost 11 bases. Germline V gene lookup returns CDR1 MNHEY and CDR2 SMNVEV (reference sequence). CDR3 coding DNA: TGTGCCAGCAAGGGACTAGCGCAAGCCCGCGAGCTGTTTTTT. It translates to CASKGLAQARELFF.

The rearrangement uses TRBV4-1 and TRBJ2-7; D uncertain. The V end lost 0 bases, the J end lost 2 bases, and 11 bases lay between the germline ends. The CDR3 spans 15 residues. CDR1 and CDR2 (germline): MGHRA, YSYEKL. For the CDR3, the DNA is TGCGCCAGCAGCCAAGAGTTGTCAGCTACCTACGAGCAGTACTTC. Translated, it gives CASSQELSATYEQYF.

The gene calls are TRBV28 and TRBJ2-3; possible D gene TRBD1, 6 bases. V lost 2 bases and J lost 10, with 13 bases in between. The CDR3 runs to 13 residues. Per the germline V gene, CDR1 is MDHEN and CDR2 is SYDVKM. CDR3 in amino acids: CASSLGGAGAQYF. DNA for the CDR3: TGTGCCAGCAGTTTAGGGGGCGCTGGAGCGCAGTATTTT.

The chain recombines TRBV13 with TRBJ2-2, with unresolved D. The CDR3 is made up of 14 amino acids. CDR1 PRHDT and CDR2 FYEKMQ come from the germline V gene (reference sequence). V dropped 1 base and J dropped 4 bases, with 7 bases sitting between them. The CDR3 loop is CASSLESSTGELFF. For the CDR3, the DNA is TGTGCCAGCAGCTTAGAATCGAGCACCGGGGAGCTGTTTTTT.

This sequence joins TRBV5-6 and TRBJ2-7; D remains unclear. The CDR3 is 14 residues long. V was trimmed by 0 bases and J by 1 base, leaving 8 bases between them. Germline V gene data show CDR1 as SGHDT and CDR2 as YYEEEE. As DNA, the CDR3 is TGTGCCAGCAGCTTGGGGGCCCAGTCCTACGAGCAGTACTTC. Residues: CASSLGAQSYEQYF.

Note on this clone: Distinct nucleotide sequences in the sample also encode this CDR3. J is TRBJ2-7 and V is TRBV19; a weak D match, TRBD1 (6 bases). Germline-derived CDR1 and CDR2 are LNHDA and SQIVND (reference sequence). This CDR3 region has 13 residues. Trimming removed 6 bases from V and 6 bases from J, with 15 bases in between. CDR3 coding DNA: TGTGCCAGTAGCATCTCAGGGGTAAGCGAGCAGTACTTC. It codes for CASSISGVSEQYF.

The rearrangement joins TRBV10-3 to TRBJ2-5, with TRBD1 identical over 9 bases. The CDR3 totals 15 residues. V lost 6 bases and J lost 5; bases outside the gene matches: 10. CDR1 is ENHRY and CDR2 is SYGVKD in the germline V gene. The CDR3 reads CAIRETTGGAETQYF. In DNA form, the CDR3 reads TGTGCCATCAGGGAAACCACAGGGGGCGCGGAGACCCAGTACTTC.

The rearrangement links TRBV9 to TRBJ1-4; D might be TRBD1 (6 bases). V was shortened by 2 bases and J by 6 bases, with 23 bases between the two germline ends. Germline assignment: CDR1 SGDLS and CDR2 YYNGEE. This CDR3 is built from 18 residues. For the CDR3, the DNA is TGTGCCAGCAGCGTGCGCGGGACACAACAATCCCCATATGAAAAACTGTTTTTT. Its translation is CASSVRGTQQSPYEKLFF.